This T cell receptor (beta chain) appears in the sequencing data of a study of T cells in Graves' hyperthyroidism and ophthalmopathy. Study-level points and caveats: Ophthalmopathy stood apart from stable hyperthyroidism in a 13 V-J model.

V shed 4 bases, J shed 5 bases, and the junction held 8 bases outside the gene matches. Looked up from germline, CDR1 is SGHDT and CDR2 is YYEEEE. This CDR3 is 15 amino acids long. This clonotype was picked up one time. Its cognate antigen is unknown. RNA transcripts were the template for amplifying TCR beta CDR3 regions. An initial round of RT-PCR targeting the TCR CDR3 relied on the HTBI primer set. TCRdb reanalysed the multiplex PCR reads using MiXCR and keeps one entry per CDR3 protein. The sample records roughly 630,000 distinct CDR3 sequences, approximately 14% being singletons. The chain uses TRBV5-6 and TRBJ2-1, with 8 bases fitting TRBD2. This sequence was found in a woman in her twenties or thirties with Graves' hyperthyroidism. Sequenced material: blood. CDR3 coding DNA: TGTGCCAGCAGCCGAGCGGGAGTCGGGCACAATGAGCAGTTCTTC. The encoded protein is CASSRAGVGHNEQFF.